This T cell receptor (beta chain) comes out of a study of T cell repertoires in ileal Crohn's disease. Study in general: 35% were active smokers at surgery; median disease duration was approximately 7.3 years.

Germline CDR1 SGHAT, CDR2 FQNNGV. V lost 4 bases, J lost 2 bases, and 15 bases lay in between. The CDR3 totals 15 residues. Produced via immunoSEQ multiplex PCR; TCRdb's table is partial and in-frame only. The table lists hundreds of clones, about four fifths of them singletons. The sample taken for sequencing was ileal tissue. This chain uses TRBV11-2 with TRBJ2-7; maybe TRBD1 (5 bases). This sequence originates from an adult with Crohn's disease. The CDR3 nucleotides read TGTGCCAGCAGCTATCCTCAAGACAGACCCTACGAGCAGTACTTC. This translates into CASSYPQDRPYEQYF. The full variable domain, with the rest looked up from reference TRBV11-2 and TRBJ2-7, is EAGVAQSPRYKIIEKRQSVAFWCNPISGHATLYWYQQILGQGPKLLIQFQNNGVVDDSQLPKDRFSAERLKGVDSTLKIQPAKLEDSAVYLCASSYPQDRPYEQYFGPGTRLTVT.